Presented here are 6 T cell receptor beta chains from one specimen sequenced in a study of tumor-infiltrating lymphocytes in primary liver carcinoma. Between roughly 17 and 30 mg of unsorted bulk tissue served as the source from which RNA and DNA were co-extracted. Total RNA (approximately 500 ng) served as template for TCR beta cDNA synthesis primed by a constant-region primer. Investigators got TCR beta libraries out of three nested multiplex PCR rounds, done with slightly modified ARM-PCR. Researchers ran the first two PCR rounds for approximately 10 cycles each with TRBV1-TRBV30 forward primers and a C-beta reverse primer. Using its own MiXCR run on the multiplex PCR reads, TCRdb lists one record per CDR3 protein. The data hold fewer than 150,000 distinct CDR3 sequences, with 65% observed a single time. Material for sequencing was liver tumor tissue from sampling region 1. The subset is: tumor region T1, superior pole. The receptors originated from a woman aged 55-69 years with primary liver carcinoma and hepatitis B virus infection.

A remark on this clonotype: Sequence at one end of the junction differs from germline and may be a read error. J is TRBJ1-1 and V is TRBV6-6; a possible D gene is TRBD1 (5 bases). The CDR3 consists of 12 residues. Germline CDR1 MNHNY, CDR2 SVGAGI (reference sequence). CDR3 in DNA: TGTGTCAGCAGTTACCGGGGGACTGAAGCTTTCTTT. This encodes CVSSYRGTEAFF.

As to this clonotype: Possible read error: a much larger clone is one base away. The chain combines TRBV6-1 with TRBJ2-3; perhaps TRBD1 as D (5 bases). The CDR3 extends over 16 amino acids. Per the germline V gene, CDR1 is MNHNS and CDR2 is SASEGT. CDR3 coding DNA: TGTGCCAGCAGTACCATGAAGGGTATTCCCACAGGTACGCAGTATTTT. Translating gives CASSTMKGIPTGTQYF.

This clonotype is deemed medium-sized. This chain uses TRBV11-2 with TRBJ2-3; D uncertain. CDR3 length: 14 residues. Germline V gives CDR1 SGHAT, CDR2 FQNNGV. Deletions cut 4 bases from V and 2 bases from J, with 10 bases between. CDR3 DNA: TGTGCCAGCAGCTACAACCTTGTCACAGATACGCAGTATTTT. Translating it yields CASSYNLVTDTQYF.

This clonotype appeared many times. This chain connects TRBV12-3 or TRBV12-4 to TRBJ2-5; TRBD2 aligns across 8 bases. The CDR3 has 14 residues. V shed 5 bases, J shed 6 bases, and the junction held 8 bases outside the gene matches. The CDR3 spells CASSIGTRKQTQYF. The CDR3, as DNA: TGTGCCAGCAGTATCGGGACTAGAAAACAGACCCAGTACTTC.

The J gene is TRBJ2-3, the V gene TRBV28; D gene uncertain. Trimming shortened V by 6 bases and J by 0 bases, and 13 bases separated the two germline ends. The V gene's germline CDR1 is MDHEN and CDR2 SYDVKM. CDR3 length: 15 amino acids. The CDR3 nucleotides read TGTGCCAGCAGCCTTCCAGACGGCAGCACAGATACGCAGTATTTT. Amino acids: CASSLPDGSTDTQYF.

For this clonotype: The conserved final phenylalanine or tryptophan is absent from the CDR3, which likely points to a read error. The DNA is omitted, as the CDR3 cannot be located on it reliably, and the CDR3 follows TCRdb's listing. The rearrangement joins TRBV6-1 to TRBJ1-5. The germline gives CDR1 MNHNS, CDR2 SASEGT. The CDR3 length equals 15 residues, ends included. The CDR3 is CASSEDGGSNQPEHL.